These 4 T cell receptor beta chains were sequenced from one sample in a study of radiation and T cells in renal cell carcinoma. TCRdb keeps only in-frame clones here, not all; method: immunoSEQ multiplex PCR. The profile shows tens of thousands of clones, roughly 80% of them singletons. Time point noted: blood 2 weeks post-SBRT. Noted treatment: 15 Gy SBRT to primary tumor, nephrectomy 4 weeks later. The input for sequencing was blood, taken from a patient whose treatment included radiotherapy and nephrectomy. All receptors derive from a woman between 65 and 79 years old with renal cell carcinoma.

This clone has more than one count but fewer than ten. The V gene is TRBV5-1, the J gene TRBJ2-5; 9 positions match TRBD2. The trim removed 5 bases at V and 2 bases at J, leaving 19 bases unmatched. CDR3 size: 19 residues. Germline V gene sequence: CDR1 SGHRS, CDR2 YFSETQ. CDR3 bases: TGCGCCAGCAGTAAAGTCGGTTATGGCGGGGGGGCTCGGCAAGAGACCCAGTACTTC. This codes for CASSKVGYGGGARQETQYF.

This clone was picked up one time. The chain carries TRBV7-9 and TRBJ2-7, with D tentatively TRBD1 (6 bases). This CDR3 has 14 residues. Trimming cost V 5 bases and J 4 bases, with 15 bases left between them. Germline assignment: CDR1 SEHNR and CDR2 FQNEAQ (reference sequence). CDR3 DNA sequence: TGTGCCAGCAGCCTGGACAGCATAGCTTACGAGCAGTACTTC. Translating gives CASSLDSIAYEQYF.

The genes are TRBV6-5 and TRBJ2-1; 8 bases are a match to TRBD2. V lost 0 bases and J lost 6; bases outside the gene matches: 4. The CDR3 has 15 residues. Germline values: CDR1 MNHEY, CDR2 SVGAGI. CDR3 coding DNA: TGTGCCAGCAGTTACTCTAGCGGGGACCCCAATGAGCAGTTCTTC. Translation gives CASSYSSGDPNEQFF.

The chain joins TRBV2 to TRBJ1-4; 7 bases map to TRBD1. Germline V gene data show CDR1 as SNHLY and CDR2 as FYNNEI. V trimming: 5 bases; J trimming: 8 bases; junction bases outside the gene matches: 11. The CDR3 length is 15 residues. The CDR3 region is CASSRPDRAGEKLFF. The CDR3 DNA reads as TGTGCCAGCAGTCGCCCCGACAGGGCTGGAGAAAAACTGTTTTTT. Filled out from reference TRBV2 and TRBJ1-4, the complete variable domain reads EPEVTQTPSHQVTQMGQEVILRCVPISNHLYFYWYRQILGQKVEFLVSFYNNEISEKSEIFDDQFSVERPDGSNFTLKIRSTKLEDSAMYFCASSRPDRAGEKLFFGSGTQLSVL.